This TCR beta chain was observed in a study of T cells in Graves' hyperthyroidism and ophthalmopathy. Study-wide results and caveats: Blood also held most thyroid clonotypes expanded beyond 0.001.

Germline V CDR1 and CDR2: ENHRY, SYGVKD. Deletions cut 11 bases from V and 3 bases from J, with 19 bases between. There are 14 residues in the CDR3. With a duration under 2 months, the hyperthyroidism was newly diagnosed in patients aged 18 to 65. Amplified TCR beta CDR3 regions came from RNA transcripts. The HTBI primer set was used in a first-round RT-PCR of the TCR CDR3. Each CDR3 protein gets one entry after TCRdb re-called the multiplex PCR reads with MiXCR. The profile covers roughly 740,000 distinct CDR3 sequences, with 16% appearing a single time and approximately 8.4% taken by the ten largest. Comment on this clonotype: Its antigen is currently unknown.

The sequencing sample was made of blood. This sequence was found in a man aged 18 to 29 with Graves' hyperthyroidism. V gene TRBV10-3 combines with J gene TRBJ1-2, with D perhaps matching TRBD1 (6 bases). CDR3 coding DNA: TGTGCCTCGACAGGTCCCCCAATCCACTATGGCTACACCTTC. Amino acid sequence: CASTGPPIHYGYTF.